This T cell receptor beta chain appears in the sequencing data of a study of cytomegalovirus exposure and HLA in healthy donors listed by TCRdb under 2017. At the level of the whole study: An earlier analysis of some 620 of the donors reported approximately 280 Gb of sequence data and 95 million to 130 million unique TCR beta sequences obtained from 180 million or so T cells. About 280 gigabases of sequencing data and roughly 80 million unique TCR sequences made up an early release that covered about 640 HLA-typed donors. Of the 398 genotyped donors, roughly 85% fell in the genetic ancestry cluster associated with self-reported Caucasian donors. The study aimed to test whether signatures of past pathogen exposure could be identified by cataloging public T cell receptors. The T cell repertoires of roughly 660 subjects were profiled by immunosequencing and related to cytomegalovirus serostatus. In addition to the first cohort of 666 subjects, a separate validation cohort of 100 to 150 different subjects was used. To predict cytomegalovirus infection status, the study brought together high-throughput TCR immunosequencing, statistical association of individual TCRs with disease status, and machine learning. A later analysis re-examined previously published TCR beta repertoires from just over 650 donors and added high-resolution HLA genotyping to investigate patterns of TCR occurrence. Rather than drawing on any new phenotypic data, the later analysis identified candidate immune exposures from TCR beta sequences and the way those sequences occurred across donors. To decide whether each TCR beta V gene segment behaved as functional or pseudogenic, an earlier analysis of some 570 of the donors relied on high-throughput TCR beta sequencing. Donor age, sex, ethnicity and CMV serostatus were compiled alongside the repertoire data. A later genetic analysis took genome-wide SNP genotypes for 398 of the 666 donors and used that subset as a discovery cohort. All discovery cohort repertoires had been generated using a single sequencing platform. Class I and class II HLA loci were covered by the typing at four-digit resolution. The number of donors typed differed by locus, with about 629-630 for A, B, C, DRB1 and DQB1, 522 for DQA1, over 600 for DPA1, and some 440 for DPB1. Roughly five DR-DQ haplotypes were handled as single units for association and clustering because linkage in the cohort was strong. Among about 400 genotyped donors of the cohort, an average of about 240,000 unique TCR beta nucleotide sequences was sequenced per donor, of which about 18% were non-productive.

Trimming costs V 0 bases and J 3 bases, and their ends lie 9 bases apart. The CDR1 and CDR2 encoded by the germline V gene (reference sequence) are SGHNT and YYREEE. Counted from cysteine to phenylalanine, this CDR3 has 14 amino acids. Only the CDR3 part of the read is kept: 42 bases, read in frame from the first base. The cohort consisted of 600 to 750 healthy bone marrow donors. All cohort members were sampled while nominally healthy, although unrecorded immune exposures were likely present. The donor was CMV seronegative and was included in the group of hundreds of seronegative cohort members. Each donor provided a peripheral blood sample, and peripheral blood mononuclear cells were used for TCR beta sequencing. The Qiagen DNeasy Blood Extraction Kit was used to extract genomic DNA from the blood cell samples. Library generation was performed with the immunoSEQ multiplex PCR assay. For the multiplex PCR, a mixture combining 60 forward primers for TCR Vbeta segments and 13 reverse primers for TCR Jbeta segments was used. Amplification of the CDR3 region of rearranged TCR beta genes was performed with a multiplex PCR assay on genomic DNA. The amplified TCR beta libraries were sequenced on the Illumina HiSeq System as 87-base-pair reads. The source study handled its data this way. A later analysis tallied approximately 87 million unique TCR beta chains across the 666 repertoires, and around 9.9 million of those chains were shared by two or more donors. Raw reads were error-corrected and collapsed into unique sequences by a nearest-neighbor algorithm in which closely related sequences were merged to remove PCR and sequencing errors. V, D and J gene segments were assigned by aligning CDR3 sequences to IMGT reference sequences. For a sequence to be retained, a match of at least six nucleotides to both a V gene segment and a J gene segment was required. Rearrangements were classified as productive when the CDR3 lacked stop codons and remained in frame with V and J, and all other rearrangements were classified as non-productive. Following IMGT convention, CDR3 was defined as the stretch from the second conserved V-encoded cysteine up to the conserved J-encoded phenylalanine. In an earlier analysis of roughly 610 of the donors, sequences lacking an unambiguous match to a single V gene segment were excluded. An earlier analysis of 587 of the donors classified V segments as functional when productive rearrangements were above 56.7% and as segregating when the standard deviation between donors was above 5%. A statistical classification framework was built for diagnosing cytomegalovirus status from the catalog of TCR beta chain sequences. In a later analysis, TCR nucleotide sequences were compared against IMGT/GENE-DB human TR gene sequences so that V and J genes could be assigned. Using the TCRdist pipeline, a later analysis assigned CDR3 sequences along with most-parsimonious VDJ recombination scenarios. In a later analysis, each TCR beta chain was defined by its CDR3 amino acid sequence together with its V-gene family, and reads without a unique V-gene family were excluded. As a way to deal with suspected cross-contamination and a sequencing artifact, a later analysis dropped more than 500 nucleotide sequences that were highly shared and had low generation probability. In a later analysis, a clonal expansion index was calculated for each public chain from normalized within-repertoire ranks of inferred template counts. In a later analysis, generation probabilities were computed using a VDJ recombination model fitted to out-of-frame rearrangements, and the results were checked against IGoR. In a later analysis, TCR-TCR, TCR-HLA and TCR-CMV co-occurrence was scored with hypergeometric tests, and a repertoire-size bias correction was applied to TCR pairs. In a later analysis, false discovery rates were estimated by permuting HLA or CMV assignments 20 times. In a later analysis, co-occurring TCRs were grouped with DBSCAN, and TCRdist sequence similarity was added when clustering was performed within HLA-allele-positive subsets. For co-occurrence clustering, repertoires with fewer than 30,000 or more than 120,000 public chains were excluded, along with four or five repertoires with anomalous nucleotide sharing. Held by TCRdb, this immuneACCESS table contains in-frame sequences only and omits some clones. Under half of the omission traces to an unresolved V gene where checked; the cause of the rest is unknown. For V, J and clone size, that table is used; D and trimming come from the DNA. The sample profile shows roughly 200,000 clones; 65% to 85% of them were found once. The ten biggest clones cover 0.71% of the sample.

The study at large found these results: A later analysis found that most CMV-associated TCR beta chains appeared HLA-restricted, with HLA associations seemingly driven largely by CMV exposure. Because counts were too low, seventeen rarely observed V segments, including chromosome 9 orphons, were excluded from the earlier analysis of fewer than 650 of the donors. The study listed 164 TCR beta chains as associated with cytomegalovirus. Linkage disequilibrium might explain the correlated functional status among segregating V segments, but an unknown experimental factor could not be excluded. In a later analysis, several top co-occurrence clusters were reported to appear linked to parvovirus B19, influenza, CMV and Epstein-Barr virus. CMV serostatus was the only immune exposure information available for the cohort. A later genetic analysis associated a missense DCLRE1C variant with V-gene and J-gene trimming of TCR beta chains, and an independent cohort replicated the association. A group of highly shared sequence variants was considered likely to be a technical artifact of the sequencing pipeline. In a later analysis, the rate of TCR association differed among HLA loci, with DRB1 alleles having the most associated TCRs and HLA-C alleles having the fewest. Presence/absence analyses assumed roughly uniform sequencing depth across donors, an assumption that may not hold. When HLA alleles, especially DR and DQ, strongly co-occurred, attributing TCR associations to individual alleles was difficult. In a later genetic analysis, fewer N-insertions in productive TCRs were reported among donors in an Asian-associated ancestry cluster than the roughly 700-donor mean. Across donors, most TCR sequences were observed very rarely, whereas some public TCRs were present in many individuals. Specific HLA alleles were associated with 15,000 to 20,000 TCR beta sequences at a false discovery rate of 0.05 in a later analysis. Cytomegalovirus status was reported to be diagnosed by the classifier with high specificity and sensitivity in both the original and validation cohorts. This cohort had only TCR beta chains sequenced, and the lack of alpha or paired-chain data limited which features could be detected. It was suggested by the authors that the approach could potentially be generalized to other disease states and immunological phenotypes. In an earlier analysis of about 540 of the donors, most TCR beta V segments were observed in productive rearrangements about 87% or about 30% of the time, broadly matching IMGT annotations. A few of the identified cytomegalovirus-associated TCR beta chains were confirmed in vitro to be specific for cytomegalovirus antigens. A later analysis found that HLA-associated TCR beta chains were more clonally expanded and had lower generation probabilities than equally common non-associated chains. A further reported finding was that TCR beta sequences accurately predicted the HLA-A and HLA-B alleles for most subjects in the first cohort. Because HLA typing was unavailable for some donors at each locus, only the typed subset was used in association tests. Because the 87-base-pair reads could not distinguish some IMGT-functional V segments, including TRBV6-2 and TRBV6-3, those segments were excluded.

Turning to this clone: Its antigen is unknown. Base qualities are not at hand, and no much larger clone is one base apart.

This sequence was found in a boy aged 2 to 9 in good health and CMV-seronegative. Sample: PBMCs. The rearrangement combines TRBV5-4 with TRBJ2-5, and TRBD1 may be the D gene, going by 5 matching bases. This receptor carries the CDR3 CASSLVGREETQYF. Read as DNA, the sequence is TGTGCCAGCAGCTTGGTAGGCAGGGAAGAGACCCAGTACTTC.